The rows below give T cell receptor beta chains drawn from one sample of a study of T cells after yellow fever vaccination. TCRdb reprocessed the 5' RACE reads via MiXCR and lists one record per CDR3 protein. This sample has 120,000 or so distinct CDR3 sequences, with 13% to 15% found just once. Sequences were derived from CD8+ T cells sorted from PBMCs, sampled 5 days after the yellow fever booster vaccination. The origin of the receptors is a man aged 18 to 29 who received the YFV17D yellow fever vaccine. The CDR3 runs from the conserved cysteine through the conserved F or W. Each record gives: V gene, clone size, J gene, D gene, CDR3 length, CDR3 protein, CDR3 DNA. The D gene is left open where the match is weak. Size is omitted from some rows. Given values are once, few, many or a class for expanded clones.

V: TRBV7-8; size: few; J: TRBJ2-7; D: NA; length: 13; CDR3: CASSPSQGGEQYF; DNA: TGTGCCAGCAGCCCAAGTCAGGGGGGCGAGCAGTACTTC
V: TRBV6-1; size: NA; J: TRBJ2-2; D: NA; length: 14; CDR3: CASSTSGEAGELFF; DNA: TGTGCCAGCAGTACTAGTGGTGAAGCCGGGGAGCTGTTTTTT
V: TRBV4-1; size: few; J: TRBJ1-5; D: TRBD1; length: 15; CDR3: CASSQVQGAEEPQHF; DNA: TGCGCCAGCAGCCAAGTTCAGGGGGCAGAGGAGCCCCAGCATTTT
V: TRBV6-2/TRBV6-3; size: few; J: TRBJ1-2; D: TRBD1; length: 18; CDR3: CASSYSPPTGTFDYGYTF; DNA: TGTGCCAGCAGTTACTCCCCGCCGACAGGGACGTTCGACTATGGCTACACCTTC
V: TRBV12-3/TRBV12-4; size: few; J: TRBJ1-1; D: NA; length: 13; CDR3: CASTLRWDTEAFF; DNA: TGTGCCAGCACCCTGAGGTGGGACACTGAAGCTTTCTTT
V: TRBV29-1; size: few; J: TRBJ1-1; D: NA; length: 14; CDR3: CSVVDPRGGTEAFF; DNA: TGCAGCGTTGTGGATCCCCGGGGGGGCACTGAAGCTTTCTTT
V: TRBV5-6; size: NA; J: TRBJ2-4; D: NA; length: 11; CDR3: CASSLDRVQYF; DNA: TGTGCCAGCAGCTTGGACCGGGTTCAGTACTTC
V: TRBV7-9; size: NA; J: TRBJ2-1; D: TRBD2; length: 16; CDR3: CASSQKRGGALGEQFF; DNA: TGTGCCAGCAGCCAAAAGCGGGGGGGCGCCCTGGGTGAGCAGTTCTTC
V: TRBV12-3/TRBV12-4; size: few; J: TRBJ2-1; D: TRBD2; length: 16; CDR3: CASSLLPGLAGYEQFF; DNA: TGTGCCAGCAGTTTACTACCGGGACTAGCGGGCTATGAGCAGTTCTTC
V: TRBV29-1; size: NA; J: TRBJ1-6; D: NA; length: 13; CDR3: CSVGWTDNSPLHF; DNA: TGCAGCGTTGGGTGGACAGATAATTCACCCCTCCACTTT
V: TRBV9; size: many; J: TRBJ2-3; D: NA; length: 14; CDR3: CASSVALVTDTQYF; DNA: TGTGCCAGCAGCGTAGCTTTAGTCACAGATACGCAGTATTTT
V: TRBV12-3/TRBV12-4; size: NA; J: TRBJ2-5; D: NA; length: 15; CDR3: CASRRRGTTQETQYF; DNA: TGTGCCAGCAGGAGACGTGGGACAACCCAAGAGACCCAGTACTTC
V: TRBV5-6; size: NA; J: TRBJ2-3; D: TRBD2; length: 17; CDR3: CASSLLSSGGHRDTQYF; DNA: TGTGCCAGCAGCTTGTTGTCTAGCGGGGGACACAGAGATACGCAGTATTTT
V: TRBV29-1; size: many; J: TRBJ2-1; D: NA; length: 12; CDR3: CSVDFPGHEQFF; DNA: TGCAGCGTCGACTTTCCGGGCCATGAGCAGTTCTTC
V: TRBV6-5; size: NA; J: TRBJ2-7; D: TRBD2; length: 16; CDR3: CASTHLGLAGEGEQYF; DNA: TGTGCCAGCACCCACCTCGGACTAGCGGGGGAGGGTGAGCAGTACTTC
V: TRBV3-1; size: few; J: TRBJ2-5; D: TRBD1; length: 16; CDR3: CASSQGLTGRAETQYF; DNA: TGTGCCAGCAGCCAGGGCCTGACAGGGCGCGCAGAGACCCAGTACTTC
V: TRBV7-2; size: few; J: TRBJ2-1; D: NA; length: 16; CDR3: CASSLVVLRVISEQFF; DNA: TGTGCCAGCAGCTTAGTGGTGCTCAGGGTTATAAGTGAGCAGTTCTTC
V: TRBV27; size: few; J: TRBJ1-4; D: NA; length: 15; CDR3: CASSVRPATNEKLFF; DNA: TGTGCCAGCAGCGTGAGACCTGCAACTAATGAAAAACTGTTTTTT
V: TRBV4-2; size: few; J: TRBJ2-5; D: NA; length: 16; CDR3: CASSQDARGGQETQYF; DNA: TGTGCCAGCAGCCAAGATGCCAGGGGGGGCCAAGAGACCCAGTACTTC
V: TRBV5-5; size: few; J: TRBJ2-1; D: NA; length: 14; CDR3: CASTSGSWPNEQFF; DNA: TGTGCCAGCACAAGTGGTAGCTGGCCCAATGAGCAGTTCTTC
V: TRBV4-1; size: few; J: TRBJ2-2; D: TRBD2; length: 17; CDR3: CASSALNSGGDTGELFF; DNA: TGCGCCAGCTCCGCCCTAAATAGCGGGGGGGACACCGGGGAGCTGTTTTTT
V: TRBV3-1; size: few; J: TRBJ2-3; D: NA; length: 15; CDR3: CASSQPTAIGDTQYF; DNA: TGTGCCAGCAGCCAACCCACGGCAATTGGAGATACGCAGTATTTT
V: TRBV11-2; size: few; J: TRBJ1-3; D: NA; length: 18; CDR3: CASSSYPTYRFSGNTIYF; DNA: TGTGCCAGCAGCTCCTACCCGACATACCGATTCTCTGGAAACACCATATATTTT
V: TRBV7-9; size: NA; J: TRBJ1-4; D: NA; length: 14; CDR3: CASSLAQAGEKLFF; DNA: TGTGCCAGCAGCTTAGCGCAGGCAGGTGAAAAACTGTTTTTT
V: TRBV10-3; size: NA; J: TRBJ2-1; D: NA; length: 15; CDR3: CAISVAGNSYNEQFF; DNA: TGTGCCATCAGTGTTGCGGGCAACTCCTACAATGAGCAGTTCTTC
V: TRBV19; size: few; J: TRBJ1-5; D: NA; length: 12; CDR3: CASSIGRQPQHF; DNA: TGTGCCAGTAGTATCGGACGACAGCCCCAGCATTTT
V: TRBV9; size: NA; J: TRBJ2-2; D: NA; length: 14; CDR3: CASSQQGETGELFF; DNA: TGTGCCAGCAGTCAACAGGGAGAAACCGGGGAGCTGTTTTTT
V: TRBV2; size: NA; J: TRBJ2-7; D: NA; length: 14; CDR3: CASSGTRRSYEQYF; DNA: TGTGCCAGCAGTGGAACTCGAAGGAGCTACGAGCAGTACTTC
V: TRBV19; size: few; J: TRBJ2-7; D: TRBD1; length: 15; CDR3: CASSYGQGTSYEQYF; DNA: TGTGCCAGTAGTTACGGACAGGGGACCTCCTACGAGCAGTACTTC
V: TRBV4-1; size: few; J: TRBJ2-3; D: NA; length: 15; CDR3: CASSQARGPFGTQYF; DNA: TGCGCCAGCAGCCAAGCCCGCGGGCCTTTCGGTACGCAGTATTTT
V: TRBV24-1; size: few; J: TRBJ2-3; D: TRBD2; length: 16; CDR3: CATSDPSGGPKDTQYF; DNA: TGTGCCACCAGTGATCCTAGCGGGGGGCCGAAAGATACGCAGTATTTT
V: TRBV6-2/TRBV6-3; size: few; J: TRBJ1-2; D: NA; length: 13; CDR3: CASSRRTVYGYTF; DNA: TGTGCCAGCAGTAGGAGGACAGTCTATGGCTACACCTTC
V: TRBV19; size: few; J: TRBJ2-7; D: NA; length: 16; CDR3: CASSRHPRGGLYEQYF; DNA: TGTGCCAGTAGTCGCCACCCCAGGGGAGGTCTCTACGAGCAGTACTTC
V: TRBV6-5; size: NA; J: TRBJ1-1; D: NA; length: 13; CDR3: CASSYWGITEAFF; DNA: TGTGCCAGCAGTTACTGGGGAATAACTGAAGCTTTCTTT
V: TRBV10-3; size: NA; J: TRBJ1-1; D: NA; length: 14; CDR3: CAISDRGESTEAFF; DNA: TGTGCCATCAGTGATCGGGGGGAAAGCACTGAAGCTTTCTTT
V: TRBV6-2/TRBV6-3; size: NA; J: TRBJ2-6; D: NA; length: 15; CDR3: CASSYIFSGANVLTF; DNA: TGTGCCAGCAGTTACATCTTCTCTGGGGCCAACGTCCTGACTTTC
V: TRBV20-1; size: few; J: TRBJ2-5; D: NA; length: 13; CDR3: CSARGYSEETQYF; DNA: TGCAGTGCTAGAGGCTATTCGGAAGAGACCCAGTACTTC
V: TRBV20-1; size: NA; J: TRBJ1-2; D: NA; length: 13; CDR3: CSARERDNYGYTF; DNA: TGCAGTGCTAGAGAGAGGGATAACTATGGCTACACCTTC
V: TRBV7-3; size: NA; J: TRBJ2-2; D: TRBD1; length: 14; CDR3: CASRDRDNTGELFF; DNA: TGTGCCAGCAGAGACAGGGACAACACCGGGGAGCTGTTTTTT
V: TRBV20-1; size: many; J: TRBJ2-2; D: NA; length: 12; CDR3: CSPQNPTGELFF; DNA: TGCAGCCCTCAAAACCCCACCGGGGAGCTGTTTTTT
V: TRBV7-7; size: few; J: TRBJ2-1; D: NA; length: 14; CDR3: CASSLWGTNNEQFF; DNA: TGTGCCAGCAGCTTATGGGGGACCAACAATGAGCAGTTCTTC
V: TRBV29-1; size: many; J: TRBJ2-5; D: NA; length: 14; CDR3: CSVEDWQGQETQYF; DNA: TGCAGCGTTGAAGATTGGCAGGGCCAAGAGACCCAGTACTTC
V: TRBV12-3/TRBV12-4; size: few; J: TRBJ2-5; D: NA; length: 14; CDR3: CASSPIDGGETQYF; DNA: TGTGCCAGCAGTCCAATCGACGGCGGAGAGACCCAGTACTTC
V: TRBV7-8; size: NA; J: TRBJ2-5; D: NA; length: 15; CDR3: CASSLALQGQETQYF; DNA: TGTGCCAGCAGCTTAGCGCTACAAGGGCAAGAGACCCAGTACTTC
V: TRBV5-1; size: few; J: TRBJ2-5; D: NA; length: 13; CDR3: CASSLAYQETQYF; DNA: TGCGCCAGCAGCTTGGCGTACCAAGAGACCCAGTACTTC
V: TRBV6-2/TRBV6-3; size: NA; J: TRBJ2-4; D: NA; length: 16; CDR3: CASSVPASVAKNIQYF; DNA: TGTGCCAGCAGCGTTCCGGCTAGCGTAGCCAAAAACATTCAGTACTTC
V: TRBV6-4; size: NA; J: TRBJ2-3; D: NA; length: 15; CDR3: CASSESQGGLDTQYF; DNA: TGTGCCAGCAGTGAGTCACAGGGTGGTCTTGATACGCAGTATTTT
V: TRBV24-1; size: few; J: TRBJ1-2; D: NA; length: 14; CDR3: CATSDPDMGYGYTF; DNA: TGTGCCACCAGTGATCCGGACATGGGGTATGGCTACACCTTC
V: TRBV4-1; size: few; J: TRBJ2-2; D: NA; length: 12; CDR3: CASSQGPGELFF; DNA: TGCGCCAGCAGCCAAGGTCCCGGGGAGCTGTTTTTT
V: TRBV7-9; size: few; J: TRBJ1-3; D: NA; length: 14; CDR3: CASSFSSSGNTIYF; DNA: TGTGCCAGCAGCTTTTCGAGCTCTGGAAACACCATATATTTT